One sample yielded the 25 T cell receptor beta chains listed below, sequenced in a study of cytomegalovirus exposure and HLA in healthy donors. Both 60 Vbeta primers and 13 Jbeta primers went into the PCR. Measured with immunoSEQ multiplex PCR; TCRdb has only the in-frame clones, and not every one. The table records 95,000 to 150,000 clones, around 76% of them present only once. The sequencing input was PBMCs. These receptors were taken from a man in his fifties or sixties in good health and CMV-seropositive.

CDR3 in amino acids: CASSRDSRNEKLFF. Here the CDR3 DNA reads TGTGCCAGCAGCCGGGACAGCCGTAATGAAAAACTGTTTTTT. The rearrangement links TRBV7-2 to TRBJ1-4, with 7 positions matching TRBD1. The germline CDR1 and CDR2 sequences are SGHTA and FQGNSA. V trimming: 5 bases; J trimming: 4 bases; junction bases outside the gene matches: 4. The CDR3 runs 14 residues.

The CDR3 DNA reads TGTGCCGGTCGACTAGCGGGAGGGCCCCACGAGCAGTACTTC. It codes for CAGRLAGGPHEQYF. This rearrangement joins TRBV5-8 to TRBJ2-7; 14 bases agree with TRBD2. Germline V gene lookup returns CDR1 SGHTS and CDR2 YDEGEE. This CDR3 is 14 amino acids long. With 10 bases clipped from V and 5 bases from J, the junction kept 8 bases outside the gene matches.

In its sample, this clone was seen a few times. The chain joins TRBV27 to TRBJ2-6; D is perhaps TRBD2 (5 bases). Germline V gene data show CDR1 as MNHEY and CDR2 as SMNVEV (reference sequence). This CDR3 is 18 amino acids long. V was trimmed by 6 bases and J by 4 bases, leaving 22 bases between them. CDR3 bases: TGTGCCAGCAGGAAATCCGGGATCGGAGCGAGGGGGGCCAACGTCCTGACTTTC. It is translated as CASRKSGIGARGANVLTF. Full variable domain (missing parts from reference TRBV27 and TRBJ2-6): EAQVTQNPRYLITVTGKKLTVTCSQNMNHEYMSWYRQDPGLGLRQIYYSMNVEVTDKGDVPEGYKVSRKEKRNFPLILESPSPNQTSLYFCASRKSGIGARGANVLTFGAGSRLTVL.

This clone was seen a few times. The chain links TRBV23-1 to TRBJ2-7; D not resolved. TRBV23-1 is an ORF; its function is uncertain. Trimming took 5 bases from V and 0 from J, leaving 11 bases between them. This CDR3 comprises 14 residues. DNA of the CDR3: TGCGCCAGCAGTTTCCCCGCGAGCTCCTACGAGCAGTACTTC. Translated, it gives CASSFPASSYEQYF.

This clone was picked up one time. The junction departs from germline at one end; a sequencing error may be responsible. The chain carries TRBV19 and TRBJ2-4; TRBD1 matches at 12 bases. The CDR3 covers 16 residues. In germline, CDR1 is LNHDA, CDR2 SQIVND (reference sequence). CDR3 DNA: TGTGCCAGTAGTGTCCCGGGACAGGGGGCCAAAAACAGTCAGTACTTC. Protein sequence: CASSVPGQGAKNSQYF. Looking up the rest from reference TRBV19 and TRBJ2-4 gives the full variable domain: DGGITQSPKYLFRKEGQNVTLSCEQNLNHDAMYWYRQDPGQGLRLIYYSQIVNDFQKGDIAEGYSVSREKKESFPLTVTSAQKNPTAFYLCASSVPGQGAKNSQYFGAGTRLSVL.

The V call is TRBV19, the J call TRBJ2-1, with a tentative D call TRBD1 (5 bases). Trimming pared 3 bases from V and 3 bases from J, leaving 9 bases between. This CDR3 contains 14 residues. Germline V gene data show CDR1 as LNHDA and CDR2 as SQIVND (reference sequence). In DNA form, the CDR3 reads TGTGCCAGTAGTATTCGGACAAGCTACAATGAGCAGTTCTTC. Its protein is CASSIRTSYNEQFF.

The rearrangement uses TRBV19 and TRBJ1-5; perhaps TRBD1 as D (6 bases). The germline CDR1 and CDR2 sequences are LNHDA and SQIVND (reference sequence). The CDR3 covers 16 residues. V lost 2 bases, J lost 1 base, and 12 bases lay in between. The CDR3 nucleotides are TGTGCCAGTAGTATACTGGACAGAAGAAGCAATCAGCCCCAGCATTTT. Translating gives CASSILDRRSNQPQHF.

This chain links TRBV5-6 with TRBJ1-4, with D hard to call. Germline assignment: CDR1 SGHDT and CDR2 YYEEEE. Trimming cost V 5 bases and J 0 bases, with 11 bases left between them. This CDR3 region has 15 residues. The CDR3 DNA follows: TGTGCCAGCAGTGAGAACGGAGCAACTAATGAAAAACTGTTTTTT. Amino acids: CASSENGATNEKLFF.

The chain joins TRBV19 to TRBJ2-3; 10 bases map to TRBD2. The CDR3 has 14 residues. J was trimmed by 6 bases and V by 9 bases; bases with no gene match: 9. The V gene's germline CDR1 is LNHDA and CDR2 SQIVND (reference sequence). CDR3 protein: CARGGAGGPDTQYF. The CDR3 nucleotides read TGTGCCAGGGGGGGAGCGGGGGGGCCCGATACGCAGTATTTT.

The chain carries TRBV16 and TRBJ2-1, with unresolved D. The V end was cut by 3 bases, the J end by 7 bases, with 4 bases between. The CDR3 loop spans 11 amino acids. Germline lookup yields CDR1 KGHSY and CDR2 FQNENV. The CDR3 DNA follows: TGTGCCAGCAGCCATCTGAATGAGCAGTTCTTC. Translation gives CASSHLNEQFF.

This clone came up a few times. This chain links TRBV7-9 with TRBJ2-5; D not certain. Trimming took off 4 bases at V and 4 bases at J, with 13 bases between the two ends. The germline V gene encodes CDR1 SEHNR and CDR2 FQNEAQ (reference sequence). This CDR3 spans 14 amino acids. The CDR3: CASSYRGEIETQYF. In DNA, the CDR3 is TGTGCCAGCAGCTACCGCGGAGAAATAGAGACCCAGTACTTC. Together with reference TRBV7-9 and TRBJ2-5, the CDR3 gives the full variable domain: DTGVSQNPRHKITKRGQNVTFRCDPISEHNRLYWYRQTLGQGPEFLTYFQNEAQLEKSRLLSDRFSAERPKGSFSTLEIQRTEQGDSAMYLCASSYRGEIETQYFGPGTRLLVL.

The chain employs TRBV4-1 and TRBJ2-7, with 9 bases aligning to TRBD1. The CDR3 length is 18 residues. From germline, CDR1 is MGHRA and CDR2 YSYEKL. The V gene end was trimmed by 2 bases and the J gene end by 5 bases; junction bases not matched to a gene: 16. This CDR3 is CASSQFPASGTGWHEQYF. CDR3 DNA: TGCGCCAGCAGCCAATTCCCCGCATCCGGGACAGGGTGGCACGAGCAGTACTTC.

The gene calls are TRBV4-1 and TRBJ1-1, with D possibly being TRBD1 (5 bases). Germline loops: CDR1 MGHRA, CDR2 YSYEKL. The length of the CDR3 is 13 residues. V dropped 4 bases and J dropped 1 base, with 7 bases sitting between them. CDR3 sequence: CASSLDRNTEAFF. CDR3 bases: TGCGCCAGCAGCCTAGACAGGAACACTGAAGCTTTCTTT.

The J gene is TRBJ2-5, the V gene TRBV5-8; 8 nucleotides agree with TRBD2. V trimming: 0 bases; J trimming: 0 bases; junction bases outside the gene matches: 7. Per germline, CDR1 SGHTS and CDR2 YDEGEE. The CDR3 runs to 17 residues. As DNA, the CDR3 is TGTGCCAGCAGCTTGGCCGGGAAGCGGGGGAACCAAGAGACCCAGTACTTC. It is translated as CASSLAGKRGNQETQYF.

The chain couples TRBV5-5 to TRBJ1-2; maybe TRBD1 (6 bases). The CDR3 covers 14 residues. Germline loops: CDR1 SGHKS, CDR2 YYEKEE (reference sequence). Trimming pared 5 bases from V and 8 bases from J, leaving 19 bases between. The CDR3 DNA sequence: TGTGCCAGCAGATTCGTCGGGGGGCAACGGGGCTACACCTTC. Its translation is CASRFVGGQRGYTF.

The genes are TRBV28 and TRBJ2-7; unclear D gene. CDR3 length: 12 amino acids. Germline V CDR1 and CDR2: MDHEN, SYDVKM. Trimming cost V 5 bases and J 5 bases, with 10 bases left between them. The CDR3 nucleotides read TGTGCCAGCAGTCAGGCTTCAGACGAGCAGTACTTC. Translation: CASSQASDEQYF.

Written as DNA, the CDR3 is TGCGCCAGCAGCTCTCAGGGGGCAAACTCTGGAAACACCATATATTTT. Translated: CASSSQGANSGNTIYF. This sequence joins TRBV5-1 and TRBJ1-3, with 8 bases matching TRBD1. Germline lookup yields CDR1 SGHRS and CDR2 YFSETQ. The CDR3 contains 16 residues. The V gene end was trimmed by 3 bases and the J gene end by 0 bases; junction bases not matched to a gene: 5.

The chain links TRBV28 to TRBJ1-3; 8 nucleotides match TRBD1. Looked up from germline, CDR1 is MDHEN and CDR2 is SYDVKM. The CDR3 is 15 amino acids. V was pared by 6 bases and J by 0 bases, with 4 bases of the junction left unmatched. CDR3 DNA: TGTGCCAGCAGGCCCACAGGGGGCTCTGGAAACACCATATATTTT. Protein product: CASRPTGGSGNTIYF.

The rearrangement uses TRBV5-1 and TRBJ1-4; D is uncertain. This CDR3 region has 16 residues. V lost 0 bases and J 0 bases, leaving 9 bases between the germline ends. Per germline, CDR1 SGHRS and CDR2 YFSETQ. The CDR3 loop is CASSLAGSATNEKLFF. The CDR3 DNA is TGCGCCAGCAGCTTGGCCGGCAGCGCAACTAATGAAAAACTGTTTTTT.

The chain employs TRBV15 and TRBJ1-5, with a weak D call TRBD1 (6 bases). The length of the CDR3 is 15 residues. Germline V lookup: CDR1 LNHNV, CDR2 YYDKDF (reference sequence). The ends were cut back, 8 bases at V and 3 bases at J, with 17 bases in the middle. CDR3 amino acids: CATGVGRGPNQPQHF. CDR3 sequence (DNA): TGTGCCACCGGGGTTGGGCGGGGGCCCAATCAGCCCCAGCATTTT.

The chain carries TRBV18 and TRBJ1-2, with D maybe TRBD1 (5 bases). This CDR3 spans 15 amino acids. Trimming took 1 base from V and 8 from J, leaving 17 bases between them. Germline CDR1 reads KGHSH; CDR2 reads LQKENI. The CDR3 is CASSPRSGFLGGYTF. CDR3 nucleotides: TGTGCCAGCTCACCACGATCAGGGTTCCTAGGAGGCTACACCTTC. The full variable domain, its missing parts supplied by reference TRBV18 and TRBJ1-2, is NAGVMQNPRHLVRRRGQEARLRCSPMKGHSHVYWYRQLPEEGLKFMVYLQKENIIDESGMPKERFSAEFPKEGPSILRIQQVVRGDSAAYFCASSPRSGFLGGYTFGSGTRLTVV.

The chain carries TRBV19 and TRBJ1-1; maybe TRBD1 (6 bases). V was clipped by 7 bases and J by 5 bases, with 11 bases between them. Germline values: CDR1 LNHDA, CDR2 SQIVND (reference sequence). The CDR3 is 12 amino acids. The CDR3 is CASTLRGTEAFF. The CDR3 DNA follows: TGTGCCAGTACCCTCAGGGGAACTGAAGCTTTCTTT.

The CDR3 spells CASLTGRLNTEAFF. CDR3 in DNA: TGTGCCAGCCTAACAGGCCGCTTGAACACTGAAGCTTTCTTT. The chain carries TRBV5-6 and TRBJ1-1; maybe TRBD1 (5 bases). The CDR3 is made up of 14 amino acids. V lost 7 bases, J lost 0 bases, and 13 bases lay in between. Looked up from germline, CDR1 is SGHDT and CDR2 is YYEEEE.

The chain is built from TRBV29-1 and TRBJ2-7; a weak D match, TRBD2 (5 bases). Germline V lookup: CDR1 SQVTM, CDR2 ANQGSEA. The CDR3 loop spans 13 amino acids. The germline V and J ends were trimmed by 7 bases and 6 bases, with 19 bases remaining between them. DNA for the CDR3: TGCAGCGCGGTGACGGGAACCTTGGCCGAGCAGTACTTC. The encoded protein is CSAVTGTLAEQYF.

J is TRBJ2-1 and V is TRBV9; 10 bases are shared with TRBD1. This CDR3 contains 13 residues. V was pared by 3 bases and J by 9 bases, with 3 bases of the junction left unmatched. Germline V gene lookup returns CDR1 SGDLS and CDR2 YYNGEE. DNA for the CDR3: TGTGCCAGCAGCGGACAGGGGGCGGGTGAGCAGTTCTTC. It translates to CASSGQGAGEQFF.